These 32 T cell receptor beta chains were sequenced from one sample in a study of identical twins. TCRdb analysed the 5' RACE reads with MiXCR anew, one entry per CDR3 protein. The sample lists 1.5 million to 2 million distinct CDR3 sequences, under 35% occurring once. The sample comprised cord blood. The receptor set was obtained from a newborn girl in good health.

A few counts support this clonotype. The V call is TRBV28, the J call TRBJ2-3; 11 bases align to TRBD2. The CDR3 is 17 residues long. Trimming at V came to 3 bases and at J to 4 bases, leaving 9 bases not matched to a gene. Germline CDR1 and CDR2: MDHEN and SYDVKM. Written as DNA, the CDR3 is TGTGCCAGCAGTTTTAGGCTAGCGGGAGGAGATCCAGATACGCAGTATTTT. This sequence encodes CASSFRLAGGDPDTQYF.

Worth noting for this clonotype: The junction and the germline gene differ at one end; a read error may be behind it. The CDR3 sequence is CSALAGGPYDEQFF. Here the CDR3 DNA reads TGCAGTGCCCTTGCGGGAGGCCCCTACGATGAGCAGTTCTTC. The chain is built from TRBV20-1 and TRBJ2-1; the match to TRBD2 covers 8 bases. CDR1 is DFQATT and CDR2 is SNEGSKA in the germline V gene (reference sequence). There are 14 residues in the CDR3.

This clonotype appeared a few times. The chain uses TRBV6-6 and TRBJ1-5, with TRBD1 as a possible D gene (5 bases). Trimming stripped 4 bases from V and 3 bases from J, with 13 bases between. The CDR3 contains 15 residues. Germline lookup yields CDR1 MNHNY and CDR2 SVGAGI (reference sequence). This chain's CDR3 is CASSSGIGANQPQHF. Here the CDR3 DNA reads TGTGCCAGCAGTTCGGGGATCGGGGCCAATCAGCCCCAGCATTTT.

This clonotype was detected only once. The chain links TRBV10-3 to TRBJ2-3; D possibly matches TRBD1 or TRBD2 (6 bases each). Germline CDR1 and CDR2: ENHRY and SYGVKD. There are 13 residues in the CDR3. Trimming took 9 bases from V and 3 from J, leaving 13 bases between them. The DNA for the CDR3 is TGTGCCATTCTCCGGGGGCTGACAGATACGCAGTATTTT. Encoded protein: CAILRGLTDTQYF.

This clonotype was counted only a few times. The chain has TRBV7-2 and TRBJ2-1, with TRBD1 matching over 7 bases. The CDR3 totals 16 residues. The germline V gene has CDR1 SGHTA and CDR2 FQGNSA. The V segment lost 5 bases and the J segment 5 bases; nucleotides outside the gene matches: 12. CDR3 in amino acids: CASSPTRDSANNEQFF. CDR3 DNA: TGTGCCAGCAGCCCCACCCGGGACAGTGCTAACAATGAGCAGTTCTTC.

This clonotype was counted only a few times. The gene calls are TRBV3-1 and TRBJ2-4; TRBD2 agrees at 8 bases. The DNA end lines up better with TRBJ2-7; the J call may be wrong. Germline CDR1 and CDR2: LGHDT and YNNKEL (reference sequence). This CDR3 contains 16 residues. The CDR3 is CASSQGDGRATSEQYF. The CDR3 region has the DNA TGTGCCAGCAGCCAAGGGGACGGGAGGGCCACTTCCGAGCAGTACTTC.

There are a few counts of this clonotype. The CDR3 DNA sequence: TGTGCCAGCAGTTTAACGGGAGTAGCGGGGGGCTACACCCTAAACAATGAGCAGTACTTC. Protein: CASSLTGVAGGYTLNNEQYF. The V and J genes are TRBV27 and TRBJ2-7; 10 bases fit TRBD2. The length of the CDR3 is 20 residues. Germline V gives CDR1 MNHEY, CDR2 SMNVEV (reference sequence). The trim removed 2 bases at V and 7 bases at J, leaving 23 bases unmatched.

This clonotype has at least ten counts. This chain links TRBV28 with TRBJ2-1; TRBD2 matches at 7 bases. Germline V lookup: CDR1 MDHEN, CDR2 SYDVKM. The trim removed 6 bases at V and 7 bases at J, leaving 12 bases unmatched. The CDR3 has 15 residues. CDR3 region: CASRLGGLVLNEQFF. CDR3 bases: TGTGCCAGCAGATTGGGCGGACTAGTTCTGAATGAGCAGTTCTTC.

This clonotype has more than one count but fewer than ten. The V and J genes are TRBV12-3 or TRBV12-4 and TRBJ2-7, with D possibly being TRBD1 (6 bases). The CDR3 is 16 residues long. V lost 4 bases, J lost 3 bases, and 19 bases lay in between. The CDR3 loop is CASSSGPLKGVYEQYF. The CDR3 DNA is TGTGCCAGCAGTTCCGGGCCCCTAAAGGGGGTCTACGAGCAGTACTTC.

The rearrangement links TRBV7-2 to TRBJ2-5; a possible D gene is TRBD2 (5 bases). V lost 5 bases to trimming and J lost 5 bases, with 24 bases between them. Germline CDR1 reads SGHTA; CDR2 reads FQGNSA. The CDR3 is 17 residues long. The CDR3 loop is CASSPQIVPGRRETQYF. The CDR3 DNA sequence: TGTGCCAGCAGCCCACAAATCGTCCCGGGAAGAAGGGAGACCCAGTACTTC.

This clonotype was observed a few times. This sequence joins TRBV5-1 and TRBJ1-4, with TRBD1 matching over 8 bases. Germline CDR1 SGHRS, CDR2 YFSETQ. With V trimmed by 2 bases and J by 0 bases, 9 bases remained unmatched. The CDR3 is made up of 18 amino acids. CDR3 region: CASSLGTGALPTNEKLFF. The CDR3 region has the DNA TGCGCCAGCAGCTTAGGGACAGGCGCCCTCCCAACTAATGAAAAACTGTTTTTT.

The chain joins TRBV18 to TRBJ1-2, with TRBD1 matching over 7 bases. Germline V gene data show CDR1 as KGHSH and CDR2 as LQKENI. The CDR3 is 15 amino acids. Trimming cost V 4 bases and J 5 bases; bases outside gene matches: 10. The CDR3 is CASSRPTGSRYGYTF. CDR3 DNA sequence: TGTGCCAGCTCACGACCGACAGGGAGTCGGTATGGCTACACCTTC. The full variable domain, in which reference TRBV18 and TRBJ1-2 provide the parts outside the CDR3, is NAGVMQNPRHLVRRRGQEARLRCSPMKGHSHVYWYRQLPEEGLKFMVYLQKENIIDESGMPKERFSAEFPKEGPSILRIQQVVRGDSAAYFCASSRPTGSRYGYTFGSGTRLTVV.

This clonotype turned up a few times. CDR3: CATRSVDTGELFF. As DNA, the CDR3 is TGTGCCACCAGGTCGGTAGACACCGGGGAGCTGTTTTTT. The chain recombines TRBV24-1 with TRBJ2-2; D remains ambiguous. The CDR3 contains 13 residues. Trimming removed 7 bases from V and 3 bases from J, with 8 bases in between. CDR1 is KGHDR and CDR2 is SFDVKD in the germline V gene.

The chain uses TRBV7-9 and TRBJ1-1, with TRBD1 identical over 7 bases. In germline, CDR1 is SEHNR, CDR2 FQNEAQ (reference sequence). The CDR3 is 15 residues long. V lost 3 bases and J lost 3; bases outside the gene matches: 7. CDR3 loop: CASSFGQAVYTEAFF. In DNA form, the CDR3 reads TGTGCCAGCAGCTTCGGACAGGCGGTGTACACTGAAGCTTTCTTT. Full variable domain (missing parts from reference TRBV7-9 and TRBJ1-1): DTGVSQNPRHKITKRGQNVTFRCDPISEHNRLYWYRQTLGQGPEFLTYFQNEAQLEKSRLLSDRFSAERPKGSFSTLEIQRTEQGDSAMYLCASSFGQAVYTEAFFGQGTRLTVV.

The chain uses TRBV28 and TRBJ1-2; 11 positions agree with TRBD1. The J segment lost 8 bases and the V segment lost 4 bases, leaving 6 bases of the junction unmatched. CDR3 size: 14 residues. Germline CDR1 and CDR2: MDHEN and SYDVKM. CDR3 sequence reads: CASSWGDRGGGYTF. The CDR3 DNA is TGTGCCAGCAGTTGGGGGGACAGGGGGGGCGGCTACACCTTC.

The CDR3 DNA reads TGTGCCAGCAGCCTACCCGGACTAGTCTCCTACAATGAGCAGTTCTTC. Residues: CASSLPGLVSYNEQFF. This chain uses TRBV11-1 with TRBJ2-1; TRBD2 matches 7 bases. V lost 5 bases to trimming and J lost 0 bases; unmatched junction nucleotides: 7. Germline V gene lookup returns CDR1 SGHAT and CDR2 FQDESV (reference sequence). CDR3 length: 16 amino acids.

This chain connects TRBV12-3 or TRBV12-4 to TRBJ2-1; 10 bases map to TRBD2. After removal of 3 bases from V and 4 bases from J, the junction contained 3 bases not matched to a gene. The length of the CDR3 is 15 residues. The CDR3 loop is CASSFAGLAYNEQFF. The CDR3 DNA reads as TGTGCCAGCAGTTTCGCGGGACTAGCGTACAATGAGCAGTTCTTC.

Many counts were recorded for this clonotype. This sequence joins TRBV7-8 and TRBJ2-3; no clear D gene. Germline V lookup: CDR1 SGHVS, CDR2 FQNEAQ. This CDR3 spans 14 amino acids. Between the trimmed V and J ends, which lost 1 base and 1 base, there was a span of 6 bases. The CDR3 bases are TGTGCCAGCAGCTTAGTGCACGGCACAGATACGCAGTATTTT. Amino acid sequence: CASSLVHGTDTQYF.

This clonotype was recorded a few times. The chain recombines TRBV5-1 with TRBJ2-3; the D is unclear. Between the trimmed V and J ends, which lost 1 base and 2 bases, there was a span of 8 bases. The CDR3 extends over 14 amino acids. Germline CDR1 is SGHRS and CDR2 is YFSETQ. The CDR3: CASSLLPPTDTQYF. The CDR3 DNA reads TGCGCCAGCAGCTTGCTCCCCCCCACAGATACGCAGTATTTT. The whole variable domain, filled in from reference TRBV5-1 and TRBJ2-3, reads KAGVTQTPRYLIKTRGQQVTLSCSPISGHRSVSWYQQTPGQGLQFLFEYFSETQRNKGNFPGRFSGRQFSNSRSEMNVSTLELGDSALYLCASSLLPPTDTQYFGPGTRLTVL.

The chain carries TRBV19 and TRBJ1-1, with a tentative D call TRBD1 (5 bases). Germline CDR1 is LNHDA and CDR2 is SQIVND (reference sequence). This CDR3 contains 16 residues. V was cut by 6 bases and J by 1 base, with 18 bases left in between. The CDR3 protein is CASRGGAELTNTEAFF. CDR3 DNA: TGTGCCAGTAGGGGAGGGGCAGAACTGACGAACACTGAAGCTTTCTTT.

This chain uses TRBV13 with TRBJ2-5; a possible D gene is TRBD1 (6 bases). Gene TRBJ2-7 matches the end of the DNA better, so the J call may be wrong. The germline CDR1 and CDR2 sequences are PRHDT and FYEKMQ (reference sequence). The CDR3 has 14 residues. The CDR3 region is CASRIGGTTYEQYF. The CDR3 region has the DNA TGTGCCAGCAGGATAGGGGGTACTACCTACGAGCAGTACTTC.

This clonotype was seen only a few times. The gene calls are TRBV12-3 or TRBV12-4 and TRBJ2-7, with D hard to call. With 7 bases removed from V and 7 bases from J, the gap between germline ends came to 17 bases. The CDR3 is 13 amino acids. As DNA, the CDR3 is TGTGCCAGCAATTCGAACTCCTACAATGAGCAGTACTTC. Translating it yields CASNSNSYNEQYF.

The chain uses TRBV20-1 and TRBJ2-5; tentative D call: TRBD2 (6 bases). This CDR3 contains 13 residues. The ends were cut back, 3 bases at V and 0 bases at J, with 8 bases in the middle. Germline CDR1 reads DFQATT; CDR2 reads SNEGSKA (reference sequence). The CDR3 nucleotides read TGCAGTGCTAGTCGACTAGACCAAGAGACCCAGTACTTC. Amino acid sequence: CSASRLDQETQYF.

The genes are TRBV20-1 and TRBJ2-1; no definite D call. From germline, CDR1 is DFQATT and CDR2 SNEGSKA (reference sequence). The length of the CDR3 is 14 residues. Trimming stripped 5 bases from V and 0 bases from J, with 11 bases between. Written as DNA, the CDR3 is TGCAGTGCTCTTGCGAGAACCTCCTACAATGAGCAGTTCTTC. Protein sequence: CSALARTSYNEQFF.

J is TRBJ2-1 and V is TRBV20-1; 7 bases align to TRBD2. Near its end, the DNA agrees better with TRBJ2-7, so the J call may be wrong. The length of the CDR3 is 15 residues. Germline lookup yields CDR1 DFQATT and CDR2 SNEGSKA (reference sequence). CDR3 protein: CSATKGTTDYNEQYF. CDR3 DNA sequence: TGCAGTGCCACCAAAGGGACTACAGATTACAATGAGCAGTACTTC.

This clonotype was counted at least ten times. The genes are TRBV4-2 and TRBJ2-1, with D unresolved. The CDR3 loop spans 14 amino acids. Trimming left V 0 bases short and J 8 bases short, with 11 bases between. Germline V lookup: CDR1 LGHNA, CDR2 YNFKEQ. The CDR3 DNA follows: TGTGCCAGCAGCCAAGATTCGGCAGTGGATGAGCAGTTCTTC. Translation: CASSQDSAVDEQFF.

The V gene is TRBV6-5, the J gene TRBJ2-5; 11 nucleotides match TRBD2. The DNA end is more similar to TRBJ2-7, so the J call may be wrong. CDR1 and CDR2 from the germline V gene are MNHEY and SVGAGI. The CDR3 contains 15 residues. The CDR3 spells CASSSLAGGVDEQYF. In DNA form, the CDR3 reads TGTGCCAGCAGTTCCCTAGCGGGAGGCGTGGACGAGCAGTACTTC.

This clonotype appeared a few times. The chain carries TRBV4-1 and TRBJ1-4, with 7 bases identical to TRBD1. There are 15 residues in the CDR3. Germline V gene data show CDR1 as MGHRA and CDR2 as YSYEKL. With V trimmed by 2 bases and J by 8 bases, 8 bases remained unmatched. The CDR3 nucleotides are TGCGCCAGCAGCCAAAGGGGGCAGGGTTCCGAAAAACTGTTTTTT. Protein sequence: CASSQRGQGSEKLFF.

This clonotype occurred a few times. V gene TRBV12-3 or TRBV12-4 combines with J gene TRBJ1-2; 7 bases are a match to TRBD1. The CDR3 is 12 residues long. The ends lost 8 bases at V and 6 bases at J; junction bases unmatched: 6. The DNA for the CDR3 is TGTGCCAGCGTGACAGGGAGTAATGGCTACACCTTC. It encodes CASVTGSNGYTF.

This clonotype was seen a handful of times. The chain combines TRBV20-1 with TRBJ1-1; D is ambiguous. The CDR3 is 12 residues long. The V gene's germline CDR1 is DFQATT and CDR2 SNEGSKA (reference sequence). V was cut by 3 bases and J by 7 bases, with 12 bases left in between. CDR3 in amino acids: CSASLRAFEAFF. The CDR3 DNA sequence: TGCAGTGCTAGTCTGAGGGCCTTTGAAGCTTTCTTT.

The gene calls are TRBV7-8 and TRBJ2-2; D call uncertain. This CDR3 contains 18 residues. Trimming stripped 6 bases from V and 3 bases from J, with 23 bases between. CDR1 is SGHVS, CDR2 FQNEAQ, per germline. The CDR3 spells CASSPDLQRPPHTGELFF. In DNA, the CDR3 is TGTGCCAGCAGTCCAGATCTCCAAAGGCCTCCCCACACCGGGGAGCTGTTTTTT.

This clonotype was counted between two and nine times. Here the CDR3 reads CASISLPSTDTQYF. The CDR3 DNA is TGTGCCAGCATCAGTTTGCCCAGCACAGATACGCAGTATTTT. The genes are TRBV6-1 and TRBJ2-3; D is ambiguous. Germline V lookup: CDR1 MNHNS, CDR2 SASEGT. Trimming removed 7 bases from V and 0 bases from J, with 11 bases in between. CDR3 length: 14 amino acids.